These T cell receptor beta chains were read from a single sample in a study of Graves' ophthalmopathy and Graves' hyperthyroidism. TCRdb analysed the multiplex PCR reads with MiXCR anew, one entry per CDR3 protein. Seen here are about 210,000 distinct CDR3 sequences, around 30% observed once, and the top ten hold approximately 9%. The sequencing sample was made of peripheral blood. The receptor source for this set is a man aged 45-65 years with Graves' ophthalmopathy. Both conserved end residues are part of each CDR3. The order of the fields is CDR3 DNA, CDR3 protein, D gene, J gene, clone size, V gene. D genes are given only for firm matches. The size entry is marked missing in some rows and otherwise reads once, few, many or a size class.

TGTGCCTCCCGTTTCGACCCAGGCACTGAAGCTTTCTTT CASRFDPGTEAFF - TRBJ1-1 many TRBV30
TGTGCCAGCAGTAATTACAGGGGGCTGAGAGAGACCCAGTACTTC CASSNYRGLRETQYF TRBD1 TRBJ2-5 - TRBV14
TGTGCCAGCAGTTCATCCGTCGGGGAGCTGTTTTTT CASSSSVGELFF - TRBJ2-2 many TRBV12-3/TRBV12-4
TGCGCCAGCAGCCAAGAAATTAAGAGGGGGAGACTCTATGGCTACACCTTC CASSQEIKRGRLYGYTF - TRBJ1-2 many TRBV4-3
TGTGCCAGCAGTGACGACAGGACCGACGAGCAGCCCCAGCATTTT CASSDDRTDEQPQHF - TRBJ1-5 many TRBV28
TGTGCCAGCAGCTTAGCGGATTCCGGGGAGCTGTTTTTT CASSLADSGELFF - TRBJ2-2 many TRBV7-8
TGTGCCAGCAGCGTCGACAGGGGGACTTTCGGAAACACCATATATTTT CASSVDRGTFGNTIYF TRBD1 TRBJ1-3 many TRBV27
TGTGCCAGTAGTGAAGAGCTAAGCTGGGGGACCCAGTACTTC CASSEELSWGTQYF - TRBJ2-5 - TRBV19
TGTGCCAGTAGTCTGCCGGGACAGGGGATTAATCAGCCCCAGCATTTT CASSLPGQGINQPQHF TRBD1 TRBJ1-5 many TRBV19
TGCGCCAGCAGCCCGGCGACTAGCGGGCGCTACGAGCAGTACTTC CASSPATSGRYEQYF TRBD2 TRBJ2-7 - TRBV5-1
TGCGCCAGCAGCTTCGGGACAGACTACGAGCAGTACTTC CASSFGTDYEQYF TRBD1 TRBJ2-7 many TRBV5-1
TGTGCCAGCAGCCCGGGCGGTGGCAAAAACATTCAGTACTTC CASSPGGGKNIQYF - TRBJ2-4 many TRBV3-1
TGTGCCAGCAGTTACTCGATCGGACGGACCAACACCGGGGAGCTGTTTTTT CASSYSIGRTNTGELFF - TRBJ2-2 - TRBV6-5
TGCAGCGTTGAATACAGGACAGAAGAGACCCAGTACTTC CSVEYRTEETQYF - TRBJ2-5 few TRBV29-1
TGTGCCAGCAGTCCCAGGCCGGGGGGCGGCTATGGCTACACCTTC CASSPRPGGGYGYTF - TRBJ1-2 few TRBV12-3/TRBV12-4
TGTGCCAGCAGCAAAGGAGAGAGGGGGCGGAGAACTGATCAGCCCCAGCATTTT CASSKGERGRRTDQPQHF TRBD1 TRBJ1-5 many TRBV11-1
TGTGCCAGCAGTTGGGGGCAGGGGGCGGCTAACTATGGCTACACCTTC CASSWGQGAANYGYTF TRBD1 TRBJ1-2 many TRBV12-3/TRBV12-4
TGCAGTGCTAGAGACAGCGTCCATCAGCCCCAGCATTTT CSARDSVHQPQHF - TRBJ1-5 many TRBV20-1
TGTGCCAGCAGTCCTACGCCCCCGGGGACTAGCGGAACCTACGAGCAGTACTTC CASSPTPPGTSGTYEQYF TRBD2 TRBJ2-7 - TRBV6-2/TRBV6-3
TGTGCCAGCAGCTTAGGGACGACAGGGCCTTATAGCAATCAGCCCCAGCATTTT CASSLGTTGPYSNQPQHF TRBD1 TRBJ1-5 many TRBV7-2
TGTGCCACCCGACAGGGCGACAATCAGCCCCAGCATTTT CATRQGDNQPQHF TRBD1 TRBJ1-5 - TRBV24-1
TGTGCCAGCAGTTTAGCTGGGGGGACGGCGATTATGGCTTTCTTT CASSLAGGTAIMAFF - TRBJ1-1 once TRBV28
TGTGCCAGCAGAGAACAGGGTAGTCTACAGCCCCAGCATTTT CASREQGSLQPQHF - TRBJ1-5 few TRBV6-1
TGTGCCAGCAGTTATCGACAGGGAAGCTCCTACGAGCAGTACTTC CASSYRQGSSYEQYF TRBD1 TRBJ2-7 few TRBV6-5
TGTGCCAGCAGCTTAGTTTGGGGGACAAAGCACACTGAAGCTTTCTTT CASSLVWGTKHTEAFF - TRBJ1-1 many TRBV7-2
TGTGCCAGCGGTAGCTCCTACGAGCAGTACTTC CASGSSYEQYF - TRBJ2-7 many TRBV19
TGTGCCAGCAGTCGTACAGGGGAAGATTCACCCCTCCACTTT CASSRTGEDSPLHF TRBD1 TRBJ1-6 - TRBV12-3/TRBV12-4
TGCAGTGCTAGTTTCGATGGGACCCAGTACTTC CSASFDGTQYF - TRBJ2-5 - TRBV20-1
TGTGCCAGTAGTATGGGCGGGGTCTACGAGCAGTACTTC CASSMGGVYEQYF - TRBJ2-7 many TRBV19
TGTGCCAGCAGTTTATCCAGGGGGGGCTACGAGCAGTACTTC CASSLSRGGYEQYF - TRBJ2-7 many TRBV27
TGCAGTGCTAGTCAGTTAGTTTCGAACACCGGGGAGCTGTTTTTT CSASQLVSNTGELFF - TRBJ2-2 many TRBV20-1
TGTGCCAGCAGTGAAATGGGCAGGCGGAACACTGAAGCTTTCTTT CASSEMGRRNTEAFF - TRBJ1-1 many TRBV6-1
TGTGCCAGTAGTACCGACAGGGGTCCGGAATACGAGCAGTACTTC CASSTDRGPEYEQYF TRBD1 TRBJ2-7 many TRBV19
TGCGCCAGCAGCCAAGGGACAGACACTGAAGCTTTCTTT CASSQGTDTEAFF - TRBJ1-1 many TRBV4-1
TGTGCCAGCAGCTTAATAACGGAGACCCAGTACTTC CASSLITETQYF - TRBJ2-5 - TRBV7-2
TGCAGCGTTCTGGACAGGGACACTGAAGCTTTCTTT CSVLDRDTEAFF TRBD1 TRBJ1-1 - TRBV29-1
TGTGCCAGCAAAGGACAGCCTAGCTCTGGAAACACCATATATTTT CASKGQPSSGNTIYF - TRBJ1-3 - TRBV6-1
TGTGCCAGCAGCAATAGAAGGACCGGACTAGCGGGTTCCTACGAGCAGTACTTC CASSNRRTGLAGSYEQYF TRBD2 TRBJ2-7 many TRBV6-5
TGCAGCGGGGAACCGACAGTTGAACATCAGCCCCAGCATTTT CSGEPTVEHQPQHF - TRBJ1-5 many TRBV29-1
TGTGCCCTCCCGGGCGGCGGCGACGAGCAGTACTTC CALPGGGDEQYF - TRBJ2-7 once TRBV6-1